These 20 T cell receptor beta chains share one sample of origin, sequenced in a study of blood T cell repertoires in COVID-19. Repertoires were generated with immunoSEQ multiplex PCR, while TCRdb's copy carries only in-frame clones and drops some. The sample holds about 410,000 clones, about 88% seen once. Sequenced: peripheral blood. The origin of the receptors is a woman aged 40-49 years with COVID-19, enrolled during active disease.

This clone was seen only once. The rearrangement joins TRBV24-1 to TRBJ1-2, with 8 bases fitting TRBD1. The V segment lost 4 bases and the J segment 6 bases; nucleotides outside the gene matches: 9. Per the germline V gene, CDR1 is KGHDR and CDR2 is SFDVKD. CDR3 length: 15 amino acids. This chain's CDR3 is CATSDQPGQGNGYTF. The CDR3, as DNA: TGTGCCACCAGTGACCAACCTGGACAGGGCAATGGCTACACCTTC.

V gene TRBV2 combines with J gene TRBJ2-1; a possible D gene is TRBD2 (7 bases). Per germline, CDR1 SNHLY and CDR2 FYNNEI. Trimming left V 0 bases short and J 15 bases short, with 15 bases between. The CDR3 runs 13 residues. As DNA, the CDR3 is TGTGCCAGCAGTGAAGCGCGGGGGCTCGGGTGGTTCTTC. Its protein product is CASSEARGLGWFF.

The rearrangement links TRBV6-6 to TRBJ2-1; TRBD2 aligns across 7 bases. CDR3 length equals 14 residues. Trimming removed 4 bases from V and 8 bases from J; junction bases left unmatched: 8. Germline CDR1 is MNHNY and CDR2 is SVGAGI (reference sequence). The CDR3 sequence: CASSFPSGGDEQFF. The CDR3 coding sequence is TGTGCCAGCAGTTTCCCTTCTGGGGGGGATGAGCAGTTCTTC.

The gene calls are TRBV9 and TRBJ2-3, with 9 bases fitting TRBD1. The CDR3 totals 16 residues. V shed 3 bases and J 5 bases; nucleotides not matched to a gene: 10. Germline lookup yields CDR1 SGDLS and CDR2 YYNGEE. CDR3 in amino acids: CASSAETGGRGDTQYF. DNA of the CDR3: TGTGCCAGCAGCGCCGAAACAGGGGGCAGGGGAGATACGCAGTATTTT.

The chain couples TRBV7-8 to TRBJ2-5, with D possibly TRBD2 on 6 matching bases. With 1 base removed from V and 5 bases from J, the gap between germline ends came to 14 bases. Germline values: CDR1 SGHVS, CDR2 FQNEAQ. The CDR3 is 15 amino acids. CDR3 amino acids: CASSLVWSGVETQYF. The DNA for the CDR3 is TGTGCCAGCAGCTTAGTTTGGTCGGGAGTCGAGACCCAGTACTTC. The whole variable domain, filled in from reference TRBV7-8 and TRBJ2-5, reads GAGVSQSPRYKVAKRGQDVALRCDPISGHVSLFWYQQALGQGPEFLTYFQNEAQLDKSGLPSDRFFAERPEGSVSTLKIQRTQQEDSAVYLCASSLVWSGVETQYFGPGTRLLVL.

The chain carries TRBV11-1 and TRBJ2-7, with D possibly TRBD2 on 5 matching bases. Germline lookup yields CDR1 SGHAT and CDR2 FQDESV (reference sequence). V gave up 5 bases and J gave up 5 bases, with 19 bases separating them. The CDR3 length is 15 residues. CDR3 region: CASSPRVGSSNEQYF. CDR3 nucleotides: TGTGCCAGCAGCCCCCGGGTAGGGAGCTCGAACGAGCAGTACTTC.

Here the CDR3 reads CASSPRPGQITLIITDTQYF. The CDR3 DNA reads TGTGCCAGCAGTCCTCGCCCGGGACAGATAACCTTAATTATTACAGATACGCAGTATTTT. The chain uses TRBV27 and TRBJ2-3, with 7 bases matching TRBD1. V gave up 5 bases and J gave up 3 bases; unmatched junction bases: 23. CDR1 is MNHEY, CDR2 SMNVEV, per germline (reference sequence). This CDR3 spans 20 amino acids.

The CDR3 is CASKPGQGQAGDTEAFF. The CDR3 DNA sequence: TGTGCCAGCAAGCCGGGACAGGGGCAAGCCGGGGACACTGAAGCTTTCTTT. V and J are TRBV6-4 and TRBJ1-1, with 10 bases fitting TRBD1. The CDR3 consists of 17 residues. Unmatched junction bases numbered 14, after V lost 7 bases and J lost 3 bases. Germline V gene sequence: CDR1 MRHNA, CDR2 SNTAGT.

V is TRBV6-2 or TRBV6-3 and J is TRBJ1-5; D ambiguous. The CDR3 totals 13 residues. Trimming left V 3 bases short and J 7 bases short, with 10 bases between. The germline gives CDR1 MNHEY, CDR2 SVGEGT. The CDR3 spells CASSYEGGQPQHF. DNA for the CDR3: TGTGCCAGCAGTTATGAGGGAGGGCAGCCCCAGCATTTT.

J is TRBJ2-2 and V is TRBV7-3, with 7 bases aligning to TRBD2. J lost 0 bases, V lost 2 bases, and 12 bases had no gene match. The length of the CDR3 is 19 residues. Germline V gene lookup returns CDR1 SGHTA and CDR2 FQGTGA. The CDR3 is CASSLGRGLNSPNTGELFF. CDR3 DNA: TGTGCCAGCAGCTTAGGTCGGGGACTAAATTCCCCGAACACCGGGGAGCTGTTTTTT.

This rearrangement joins TRBV3-1 (or the pseudogene TRBV3-2) to TRBJ2-1, with TRBD1 matching over 9 bases. This CDR3 spans 15 amino acids. In germline, CDR1 is LGHDT, CDR2 YNNKEL (reference sequence). The V and J ends lost 6 bases and 7 bases, in that order; junction bases with no gene match: 10. CDR3 region: CASRLLQGAVNEQFF. The DNA of the CDR3 is TGTGCCAGCAGACTACTACAGGGGGCGGTGAATGAGCAGTTCTTC.

This clone was picked up one time. The rearrangement uses TRBV29-1 and TRBJ2-5, with 15 positions matching TRBD2. The CDR3 extends over 16 amino acids. The V gene end was trimmed by 6 bases and the J gene end by 1 base; junction bases not matched to a gene: 6. CDR1 SQVTM and CDR2 ANQGSEA come from the germline V gene. The CDR3 DNA reads as TGCAGCGTCGCCCGGACTAGCGGGGGGGGCCAAGAGACCCAGTACTTC. Translating it yields CSVARTSGGGQETQYF.

The J gene is TRBJ2-4, the V gene TRBV15; 10 bases line up with TRBD1. V lost 1 base and J lost 0; bases outside the gene matches: 6. The CDR3 loop spans 18 amino acids. Germline CDR1 is LNHNV and CDR2 is YYDKDF (reference sequence). The CDR3 bases are TGTGCCACCAGCAGAGGGGGGACAGGGGCGATAGCCAAAAACATTCAGTACTTC. Translation gives CATSRGGTGAIAKNIQYF.

V usage is TRBV7-2 and J usage is TRBJ2-1; TRBD2 might be the D (6 bases). Germline V gene sequence: CDR1 SGHTA, CDR2 FQGNSA. The V end lost 5 bases, the J end lost 2 bases, and 16 bases lay between the germline ends. CDR3 length: 16 residues. The CDR3 sequence: CASSRGLPLTYNEQFF. The CDR3 DNA is TGTGCCAGCAGCCGGGGACTCCCACTTACCTACAATGAGCAGTTCTTC.

This sequence joins TRBV7-3 and TRBJ1-6; no firm D call. This CDR3 region has 15 residues. CDR1 and CDR2 (germline): SGHTA, FQGTGA. Trimming left V 5 bases short and J 5 bases short, with 13 bases between. The CDR3 DNA reads as TGTGCCAGCAGCCGCGCGGGGTACAATAATTCACCCCTCCACTTT. Its translation is CASSRAGYNNSPLHF.

This clone has just a few counts. The chain carries TRBV7-9 and TRBJ1-2; D is perhaps TRBD1 (6 bases). Germline CDR1 reads SEHNR; CDR2 reads FQNEAQ (reference sequence). This CDR3 contains 15 residues. Trimming shortened V by 2 bases and J by 3 bases, and 13 bases separated the two germline ends. The CDR3 nucleotides are TGTGCCAGCAGCTTAATCGGCAGGGGTTACTATGGCTACACCTTC. This sequence encodes CASSLIGRGYYGYTF.

This chain uses TRBV12-3 or TRBV12-4 with TRBJ1-5, with a weak D call TRBD1 (6 bases). V was clipped by 3 bases and J by 7 bases, with 10 bases between them. The CDR3 extends over 13 amino acids. The CDR3 spells CASSLGASQPQHF. CDR3 nucleotides: TGTGCCAGCAGTTTGGGGGCTAGCCAGCCCCAGCATTTT.

The CDR3 nucleotides read TGTGCCAGCAGCAAAACCCTACAGGGTTCTGGCTACACCTTC. It encodes CASSKTLQGSGYTF. The genes are TRBV5-4 and TRBJ1-2, with D possibly TRBD1 on 6 matching bases. The CDR3 covers 14 residues. Germline values: CDR1 SGHNT, CDR2 YYREEE (reference sequence). V shed 4 bases and J shed 7 bases, with 17 bases lying between them.

This clone came up once. The rearrangement links TRBV7-2 to TRBJ1-2; 9 bases match TRBD1. The germline gives CDR1 SGHTA, CDR2 FQGNSA. CDR3 length equals 15 residues. Trimming took 5 bases from V and 3 from J; bases not matched to a gene: 7. CDR3 amino acids: CASSPGTGYDYGYTF. DNA of the CDR3: TGTGCCAGCAGCCCGGGGACAGGGTATGACTATGGCTACACCTTC.

The V gene is TRBV28, the J gene TRBJ1-3; D not certain. This CDR3 is built from 14 residues. V was shortened by 3 bases and J by 0 bases, with 6 bases between the two germline ends. Germline V gene data show CDR1 as MDHEN and CDR2 as SYDVKM. The CDR3 DNA is TGTGCCAGCAGTTTTCTCGGCTCTGGAAACACCATATATTTT. Translation gives CASSFLGSGNTIYF.